These T cell receptor beta chains were read from a single sample in a study of blood T cell repertoires in COVID-19. Data came from immunoSEQ multiplex PCR; TCRdb stores just in-frame clones and leaves some out. Of over 200,000 clones in the sample, more than 80% were seen once. The sample consisted of peripheral blood. Receptors originate from a woman in her twenties or thirties with COVID-19, enrolled during active disease. The CDR3 runs from the conserved cysteine through the conserved F or W. The D gene is left open where the match is weak. Part of the rows lack a size; the others show once, few, many or a class for expanded clones.

clone_size j_call v_call d_call cdr3_aa cdr3_nt
once TRBJ2-3 TRBV7-2 . CASSFHPGEGTDTQYF TGTGCCAGCAGCTTTCATCCGGGAGAGGGAACAGATACGCAGTATTTT
once TRBJ1-3 TRBV28 . CASSTQRDTIYF TGTGCCAGCAGTACCCAGCGTGACACCATATATTTT
. TRBJ2-6 TRBV7-2 . CASSLAGGSGANVLTF TGTGCCAGCAGCTTAGCGGGAGGTTCGGGGGCCAACGTCCTGACTTTC
few TRBJ1-1 TRBV5-4 TRBD1 CASSYYRGPGAEAFF TGTGCCAGCAGCTACTACAGGGGGCCGGGTGCTGAAGCTTTCTTT
. TRBJ2-7 TRBV6-2/TRBV6-3 . CASSYPLSAYEQYF TGTGCCAGCAGTTACCCACTAAGCGCCTACGAGCAGTACTTC
. TRBJ1-5 TRBV19 . CASSILWRGTNQPQHF TGTGCCAGTAGTATTCTGTGGCGGGGGACCAATCAGCCCCAGCATTTT
. TRBJ2-5 TRBV3-1/TRBV3-2 TRBD2 CASSQDRPSGGQETQYF TGTGCCAGCAGCCAAGATAGGCCTAGCGGGGGCCAAGAGACCCAGTACTTC
. TRBJ2-1 TRBV28 . CASSFQSYNEQFF TGTGCCAGCAGTTTCCAGTCCTACAATGAGCAGTTCTTC
. TRBJ2-1 TRBV9 . CASSVLAANEQFF TGTGCCAGCAGCGTATTAGCAGCGAATGAGCAGTTCTTC
few TRBJ1-5 TRBV5-4 . CASSFTTGNQPQHF TGTGCCAGCAGCTTCACGACAGGCAATCAGCCCCAGCATTTT
. TRBJ2-7 TRBV5-4 . CASSIPGSGLLYEQYF TGTGCCAGCAGCATCCCTGGCTCAGGACTCCTATACGAGCAGTACTTC
. TRBJ2-2 TRBV11-2 . CASTSVGELFF TGTGCCAGTACAAGCGTCGGGGAGCTGTTTTTT
. TRBJ2-7 TRBV27 . CASSEIALRHEQYF TGTGCCAGCAGCGAAATAGCGTTGCGCCACGAGCAGTACTTC
. TRBJ1-6 TRBV7-2 TRBD1 CASSVQTGSSYNSPLHF TGTGCCAGCAGCGTCCAGACAGGGAGCTCCTATAATTCACCCCTCCACTTT
. TRBJ1-3 TRBV7-2 . CASSPQGTVGNTIYF TGTGCCAGCAGCCCCCAAGGAACAGTTGGAAACACCATATATTTT
. TRBJ1-1 TRBV28 TRBD1 CASRAPGQGAGTEAFF TGTGCCAGCAGGGCGCCGGGACAGGGGGCCGGGACTGAAGCTTTCTTT
. TRBJ2-1 TRBV15 . CATSRDTYNEQFF TGTGCCACCAGCAGAGATACCTACAATGAGCAGTTCTTC
. TRBJ2-3 TRBV7-2 TRBD2 CASSPSGRYTDTQYF TGTGCCAGCAGTCCTAGCGGGAGGTACACAGATACGCAGTATTTT
. TRBJ2-2 TRBV10-3 TRBD2 CAISGGLAGGTGELFF TGTGCCATCAGTGGAGGACTAGCGGGAGGAACCGGGGAGCTGTTTTTT
. TRBJ2-7 TRBV19 . CASSIAAGTYEQYF TGTGCCAGTAGTATAGCTGCGGGGACCTACGAGCAGTACTTC
. TRBJ2-5 TRBV5-1 . CASSLSTSGTETQYF TGCGCCAGCAGCCTATCGACTAGTGGCACGGAGACCCAGTACTTC
. TRBJ2-1 TRBV27 TRBD2 CASSLPAGGGAYNEQFF TGTGCCAGCAGTTTACCCGCCGGGGGGGGAGCCTACAATGAGCAGTTCTTC
. TRBJ2-7 TRBV27 . CASRLQPGHYEQYF TGTGCCAGCAGACTCCAACCGGGACACTACGAGCAGTACTTC
. TRBJ1-3 TRBV9 . CASSVYGGNTIYF TGTGCCAGCAGCGTATACGGTGGAAACACCATATATTTT